The TCR beta chain under discussion was sequenced for a study of cytomegalovirus exposure and HLA in healthy donors. The CDR3 loop spans 16 amino acids. The junction had 7 bases not matched to a gene; V was cut back by 3 bases and J by 2 bases. Germline V gene lookup returns CDR1 SGDLS and CDR2 YYNGEE. Study-wide results and caveats: In a later analysis, specific HLA alleles were associated with 15,000 to 20,000 TCR beta sequences at a 0.05 false discovery rate.

This PCR relied on a set of 60 Vbeta primers and 13 Jbeta primers. Only in-frame clones appear in the TCRdb table, and some are missing; sequencing was by immunoSEQ multiplex PCR. The sample has around 94,000 clones, over 50% seen once. Worth noting for this clone: Antigen: not known. The same CDR3 can be traced to other DNA sequences in this sample.

The sequenced sample consisted of PBMCs. This chain uses TRBV9 with TRBJ2-7; 11 nucleotides line up with TRBD2. The TCR originated in a man aged 25-40 years in good health and CMV-seronegative. The CDR3 protein is CASSGPGTSGAYEQYF. CDR3 bases: TGTGCCAGCAGCGGTCCCGGGACTAGCGGCGCCTACGAGCAGTACTTC.